The clone carrying this T cell receptor beta chain was counted at least ten times. Its target is not known. This CDR3 contains 15 residues. The V gene end was trimmed by 7 bases and the J gene end by 3 bases; junction bases not matched to a gene: 9. The sample is drawn from a study of T-cell memory formation after mild COVID-19. Whole-study results and caveats: Cross-reactive memory seemingly joined, as some responding clones were found in pre-infection memory. Day 37-peaking second-wave clones had unconfirmed SARS-CoV-2 specificity.

The 5'RACE method, run with constant-segment primers, produced TCR alpha and TCR beta cDNA libraries (carrying sample barcodes and UMIs). TCRdb reanalysed the 5' RACE reads using MiXCR and keeps one entry per CDR3 protein. The profile shows 550,000 to 700,000 distinct CDR3 sequences, 15% to 20% of them singletons. The chain is built from TRBV12-3 or TRBV12-4 and TRBJ1-1, with 9 bases fitting TRBD1. This clonotype originated in an adult woman who had mild COVID-19 (a few samples of this study predate the infection). Cell type and time point are not known. The source material was PBMCs or a T cell subset sorted from them (not recorded which). The CDR3 region has the DNA TGTGCCAGCACCAGACCGGGACAGGGTTACACTGAAGCTTTCTTT. Translated: CASTRPGQGYTEAFF.